The 15 T cell receptor beta chains given below trace back to one sample, sequenced in a study of blood T cell repertoires in COVID-19. Measured with immunoSEQ multiplex PCR; TCRdb has only the in-frame clones, and not every one. The sample has under 250,000 clones, about 85% seen once. The sequenced sample consisted of peripheral blood. These receptors were taken from a man aged 25 to 40 who had recovered from COVID-19.

The rearrangement joins TRBV5-6 to TRBJ1-2; the D is unclear. V was pared by 1 base and J by 3 bases, with 10 bases between. This CDR3 is built from 14 residues. Per germline, CDR1 SGHDT and CDR2 YYEEEE. CDR3 in DNA: TGTGCCAGCAGCTTGCGCCGAGCGGACTATGGCTACACCTTC. Protein: CASSLRRADYGYTF.

This chain connects TRBV5-6 to TRBJ1-6; D is uncertain. Per the germline V gene, CDR1 is SGHDT and CDR2 is YYEEEE. The CDR3 is 14 residues long. Trimming left V 0 bases short and J 6 bases short, with 7 bases between. Here the CDR3 reads CASSLDAINSPLHF. As DNA, the CDR3 is TGTGCCAGCAGCTTGGACGCGATTAATTCACCCCTCCACTTT.

The chain recombines TRBV3-1 (or the pseudogene TRBV3-2) with TRBJ2-7; tentative D call: TRBD1 (6 bases). This CDR3 is built from 13 residues. V shed 4 bases and J shed 4 bases, with 11 bases lying between them. Germline loops: CDR1 LGHDT, CDR2 YNNKEL (reference sequence). Here the CDR3 DNA reads TGTGCCAGCAGCCCTACAAGGGGGTACGAGCAGTACTTC. This codes for CASSPTRGYEQYF.

The V call is TRBV7-2, the J call TRBJ2-7; 10 nucleotides line up with TRBD1. This CDR3 comprises 15 residues. Germline V gene sequence: CDR1 SGHTA, CDR2 FQGNSA. J lost 4 bases, V lost 5 bases, and 8 bases had no gene match. The CDR3 DNA reads as TGTGCCAGCAGCGTAGACAGGGGGCTTTCTTACGAGCAGTACGTC. Translation: CASSVDRGLSYEQYV.

The chain recombines TRBV5-1 with TRBJ2-3; D gene unclear. Trimming pared 0 bases from V and 5 bases from J, leaving 7 bases between. The CDR3 length is 13 residues. Looked up from germline, CDR1 is SGHRS and CDR2 is YFSETQ. The CDR3 reads CASSLALRDTQYF. In DNA form, the CDR3 reads TGCGCCAGCAGCTTGGCCCTAAGAGATACGCAGTATTTT.

The chain carries TRBV7-9 and TRBJ1-1, with D uncertain. This CDR3 comprises 12 residues. Trimming removed 3 bases from V and 4 bases from J, with 6 bases in between. CDR1 SEHNR and CDR2 FQNEAQ come from the germline V gene (reference sequence). CDR3 nucleotides: TGTGCCAGCAGCTTGAGGCCCACTGAAGCTTTCTTT. Its protein product is CASSLRPTEAFF.

V and J are TRBV6-5 and TRBJ2-6; 9 bases are shared with TRBD1. Trimming cost V 10 bases and J 1 base; bases outside gene matches: 5. The CDR3 sequence is 15 residues long. CDR1 MNHEY and CDR2 SVGAGI come from the germline V gene. In DNA form, the CDR3 reads TGTGCCACCACAGGGGGCCCGTCTGGGGCCAACGTCCTGACTTTC. It translates to CATTGGPSGANVLTF.

This clone has only one observation. The chain joins TRBV29-1 to TRBJ2-2; 7 bases align to TRBD1. CDR3 length: 15 amino acids. Trimming took 2 bases from V and 0 from J; bases not matched to a gene: 3. Germline assignment: CDR1 SQVTM and CDR2 ANQGSEA. CDR3 region: CSVEWGQTNTGELFF. Here the CDR3 DNA reads TGCAGCGTTGAATGGGGACAGACGAACACCGGGGAGCTGTTTTTT.

J is TRBJ1-2 and V is TRBV5-1, with a weak D call TRBD1 (6 bases). CDR1 and CDR2 (germline): SGHRS, YFSETQ. CDR3 length: 14 residues. Trimming shortened V by 4 bases and J by 7 bases, and 17 bases separated the two germline ends. CDR3 in amino acids: CASSNHRAEAGYTF. DNA of the CDR3: TGCGCCAGCAGCAACCACAGGGCAGAGGCTGGCTACACCTTC. Looking up the rest from reference TRBV5-1 and TRBJ1-2 gives the full variable domain: KAGVTQTPRYLIKTRGQQVTLSCSPISGHRSVSWYQQTPGQGLQFLFEYFSETQRNKGNFPGRFSGRQFSNSRSEMNVSTLELGDSALYLCASSNHRAEAGYTFGSGTRLTVV.

The V call is TRBV10-2, the J call TRBJ1-2, with D maybe TRBD1 (6 bases). Trimming took 3 bases from V and 0 from J, leaving 23 bases between them. The length of the CDR3 is 19 residues. Germline CDR1 and CDR2: WSHSY and SAAADI. Written as DNA, the CDR3 is TGCGCCAGCAGTGATTTTAGGGGGTTACAACACATTCCTAACTATGGCTACACCTTC. Encoded protein: CASSDFRGLQHIPNYGYTF.

This rearrangement joins TRBV27 to TRBJ2-7; 14 positions agree with TRBD2. The CDR3 is 15 residues long. The J segment lost 3 bases and the V segment lost 6 bases, leaving 4 bases of the junction unmatched. Germline V lookup: CDR1 MNHEY, CDR2 SMNVEV (reference sequence). This chain's CDR3 is CASRMGLAGDYEQYV. CDR3 nucleotides: TGTGCCAGCAGGATGGGACTAGCGGGGGACTACGAGCAGTACGTC.

The rearrangement joins TRBV11-3 to TRBJ2-1; 9 bases fit TRBD1. Germline CDR1 and CDR2: SGHNT and YENEEA. This CDR3 is 17 amino acids long. Trimming took 5 bases from V and 7 from J; bases not matched to a gene: 15. This chain's CDR3 is CASSQRGDREFRNEQFF. The CDR3 nucleotides read TGTGCCAGCAGCCAGAGAGGGGACAGGGAATTTCGTAATGAGCAGTTCTTC.

The chain combines TRBV9 with TRBJ2-3; 10 bases are a match to TRBD2. Germline values: CDR1 SGDLS, CDR2 YYNGEE. The V and J ends lost 6 bases and 2 bases, in that order; junction bases with no gene match: 9. The CDR3 totals 16 residues. CDR3 protein: CASTLAAGGLTDTQYF. The CDR3 coding sequence is TGTGCCAGCACCCTCGCAGCGGGGGGGCTCACAGATACGCAGTATTTT.

This rearrangement joins TRBV3-1 (or the pseudogene TRBV3-2) to TRBJ2-1, with D perhaps matching TRBD2 (6 bases). Germline lookup yields CDR1 LGHDT and CDR2 YNNKEL (reference sequence). The CDR3 is made up of 13 amino acids. The germline V and J ends were trimmed by 1 base and 10 bases, with 11 bases remaining between them. The CDR3 loop reads CASSQVHSGEQFF. CDR3 bases: TGTGCCAGCAGCCAAGTCCACAGCGGGGAGCAGTTCTTC.

This chain links TRBV19 with TRBJ1-6, with no clear D. Germline V gene sequence: CDR1 LNHDA, CDR2 SQIVND (reference sequence). The CDR3 contains 14 residues. Deletions cut 6 bases from V and 8 bases from J, with 14 bases between. As DNA, the CDR3 is TGTGCCAGTAGGAAAACGAGGATTGATTCACCCCTCCACTTT. Protein product: CASRKTRIDSPLHF.